Listed below are T cell receptor beta chains from one sample, sequenced in a study of post-analysis software for immune sequencing data. TCRdb processed the PCR reads anew with MiXCR; each CDR3 protein has one entry. The sample carries about 810,000 distinct CDR3 sequences, about 57% recorded once. The sequencing input was blood. The receptors here all came from a girl between 10 and 17 years old with multiple sclerosis. Both conserved end residues are part of each CDR3. D genes are given only for firm matches.

D gene: NA
J gene: TRBJ2-7
V gene: TRBV10-3
CDR3 protein: CAISQTGYEQYF

D gene: TRBD1
J gene: TRBJ1-2
V gene: TRBV7-2
CDR3 protein: CASSLAGQGVINYGYTF

D gene: NA
J gene: TRBJ2-6
V gene: TRBV20-1
CDR3 protein: CSALPGGANVLTF

D gene: NA
J gene: TRBJ1-1
V gene: TRBV29-1
CDR3 protein: CSVGAARQGGTEAFF

D gene: NA
J gene: TRBJ2-4
V gene: TRBV29-1
CDR3 protein: CSATENIQYF

D gene: NA
J gene: TRBJ1-4
V gene: TRBV20-1
CDR3 protein: CSAKVRQVNEKLFF

D gene: NA
J gene: TRBJ1-2
V gene: TRBV12-3/TRBV12-4
CDR3 protein: CASSLVGWGRDYGYTF

D gene: NA
J gene: TRBJ1-1
V gene: TRBV6-1
CDR3 protein: CASNPRGPDWATEAFF

D gene: NA
J gene: TRBJ2-1
V gene: TRBV6-6
CDR3 protein: CASRNRLTDNGQFF

D gene: NA
J gene: TRBJ2-7
V gene: TRBV4-2
CDR3 protein: CASSPRPSGADEQYF

D gene: NA
J gene: TRBJ2-1
V gene: TRBV24-1
CDR3 protein: CATSVSSNEQFF

D gene: TRBD2
J gene: TRBJ2-2
V gene: TRBV7-9
CDR3 protein: CASSFILGLAESGELFF

D gene: TRBD1
J gene: TRBJ1-6
V gene: TRBV4-1
CDR3 protein: CASRDRGSYNSPLHF

D gene: TRBD1
J gene: TRBJ1-5
V gene: TRBV20-1
CDR3 protein: CSAKTGTGNQPQHF

D gene: NA
J gene: TRBJ2-1
V gene: TRBV10-3
CDR3 protein: CAISVDYYNEQFF

D gene: TRBD2
J gene: NA
V gene: TRBV7-6
CDR3 protein: CASSIAGTSGSYEQYF

D gene: NA
J gene: TRBJ1-2
V gene: TRBV20-1
CDR3 protein: CSARRTGRHGYTF

D gene: NA
J gene: TRBJ1-6
V gene: TRBV7-8
CDR3 protein: CASSLVRTANSPLHF

D gene: NA
J gene: TRBJ2-1
V gene: TRBV29-1
CDR3 protein: CSVEDWRNSPYNEQFF

D gene: TRBD2
J gene: TRBJ2-1
V gene: TRBV4-1
CDR3 protein: CASSPSTGSGLASYNEQFF

D gene: NA
J gene: TRBJ2-3
V gene: TRBV5-1
CDR3 protein: CASSLVRAQDTQYF

D gene: TRBD1
J gene: TRBJ2-5
V gene: TRBV10-2
CDR3 protein: CASSDRQGNWEQYF

D gene: NA
J gene: TRBJ1-1
V gene: TRBV10-3
CDR3 protein: CAISEGPANTEAFF

D gene: NA
J gene: TRBJ2-3
V gene: TRBV5-1
CDR3 protein: CASSSSGTLGTDTQYF

D gene: TRBD2
J gene: TRBJ2-1
V gene: TRBV12-3/TRBV12-4
CDR3 protein: CASSFDSAGVPDNEQFF

D gene: NA
J gene: TRBJ2-5
V gene: TRBV9
CDR3 protein: CASSKAGRETQYF

D gene: NA
J gene: TRBJ2-1
V gene: TRBV6-6
CDR3 protein: CASSSRNSYNEQFF

D gene: NA
J gene: TRBJ2-3
V gene: TRBV6-6
CDR3 protein: CASSPRRGVTDTQYF

D gene: NA
J gene: TRBJ2-7
V gene: TRBV10-2
CDR3 protein: CASRELSGTATKQYF

D gene: NA
J gene: TRBJ2-2
V gene: TRBV14
CDR3 protein: CASSQGGPLSNTGELFF

D gene: TRBD1
J gene: TRBJ1-6
V gene: TRBV7-9
CDR3 protein: CASSLEGQGFSPLHF

D gene: NA
J gene: TRBJ2-7
V gene: TRBV15
CDR3 protein: CATSMTLLYEQYF

D gene: NA
J gene: TRBJ1-2
V gene: TRBV29-1
CDR3 protein: CSVKWDTYGYTF

D gene: TRBD1
J gene: TRBJ2-7
V gene: TRBV6-6
CDR3 protein: CASSYTQGGYEQYF

D gene: TRBD1
J gene: NA
V gene: TRBV7-9
CDR3 protein: CASSPDRVPYEQYF

D gene: NA
J gene: TRBJ2-1
V gene: TRBV20-1
CDR3 protein: CSARDVLASYNEQFF

D gene: NA
J gene: TRBJ2-7
V gene: TRBV6-5
CDR3 protein: CASSYSRVGEQYF

D gene: TRBD1
J gene: TRBJ1-1
V gene: TRBV20-1
CDR3 protein: CSASRDRGQVRNTEAFF

D gene: TRBD1
J gene: TRBJ2-1
V gene: TRBV29-1
CDR3 protein: CSVGQGLSEQFF

D gene: NA
J gene: TRBJ2-1
V gene: TRBV20-1
CDR3 protein: CSARTDSYNEQFF

D gene: NA
J gene: TRBJ2-5
V gene: TRBV24-1
CDR3 protein: CASPEETQYF

D gene: NA
J gene: TRBJ2-5
V gene: TRBV5-6
CDR3 protein: CASSLGGGGPSTTQYF

D gene: NA
J gene: TRBJ2-5
V gene: TRBV6-5
CDR3 protein: CASRLPGQETQYF

D gene: NA
J gene: TRBJ2-4
V gene: TRBV11-3
CDR3 protein: CASSLDRHTKKFF

D gene: NA
J gene: TRBJ2-4
V gene: TRBV20-1
CDR3 protein: CSAPKGNVLAQYF

D gene: TRBD1
J gene: TRBJ1-1
V gene: TRBV7-3
CDR3 protein: CASSISTGHTEAFF

D gene: NA
J gene: TRBJ2-5
V gene: TRBV7-2
CDR3 protein: CASSSQVSLKETQYF

D gene: NA
J gene: TRBJ2-3
V gene: TRBV10-3
CDR3 protein: CAISDRMGDTQYF

D gene: NA
J gene: TRBJ1-6
V gene: TRBV20-1
CDR3 protein: CSARQDPKGPPHF